The clone carrying this T cell receptor (beta chain) has a handful of counts. The antigen is unknown. Trimming removed 5 bases from V and 7 bases from J; junction bases left unmatched: 5. This CDR3 contains 14 residues. Germline lookup yields CDR1 MNHEY and CDR2 SVGAGI. The sample is drawn from a study of graft-versus-host responses after intestinal transplantation. Produced via immunoSEQ multiplex PCR; TCRdb's table is partial and in-frame only. The profile shows nearly 110,000 clones, 80% to 90% of them singletons. The sample was unstimulated CD4+ T cells sorted from spleen or lymph node cells, taken before transplant. The receptor was isolated from a human donor who was the organ donor for an intestinal transplant. The gene calls are TRBV6-5 and TRBJ1-4; the match to TRBD1 covers 9 bases. The CDR3 loop reads CASSAGDRVEKLFF. The CDR3 coding sequence is TGTGCCAGCAGTGCGGGGGACAGGGTTGAAAAACTGTTTTTT.